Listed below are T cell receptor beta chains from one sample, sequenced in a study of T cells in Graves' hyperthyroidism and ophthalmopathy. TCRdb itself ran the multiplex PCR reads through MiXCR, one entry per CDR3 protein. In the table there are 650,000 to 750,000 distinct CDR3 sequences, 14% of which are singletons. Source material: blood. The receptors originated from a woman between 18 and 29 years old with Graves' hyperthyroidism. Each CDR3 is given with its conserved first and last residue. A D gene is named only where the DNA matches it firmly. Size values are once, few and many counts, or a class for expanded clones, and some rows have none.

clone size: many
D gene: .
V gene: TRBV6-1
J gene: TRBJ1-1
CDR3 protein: CASSGDGGGSPPLEAFF
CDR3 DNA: TGTGCCAGCAGTGGAGACGGGGGTGGGAGTCCTCCGCTTGAAGCTTTCTTT

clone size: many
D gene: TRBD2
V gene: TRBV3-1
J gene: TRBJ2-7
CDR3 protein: CASSRRGGSGGGGSYEQYF
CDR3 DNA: TGTGCCAGCAGCCGACGCGGGGGTAGCGGGGGCGGGGGCTCCTACGAGCAGTACTTC

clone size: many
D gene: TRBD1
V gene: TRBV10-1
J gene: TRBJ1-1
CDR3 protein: CASSEGRGDEAFF
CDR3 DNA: TGCGCCAGCAGTGAGGGCAGGGGGGATGAAGCTTTCTTT

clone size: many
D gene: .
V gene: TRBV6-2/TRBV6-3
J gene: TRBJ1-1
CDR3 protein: CASSYSFRGMNTEAFF
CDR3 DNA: TGTGCCAGCAGTTATTCCTTTCGGGGGATGAACACTGAAGCTTTCTTT

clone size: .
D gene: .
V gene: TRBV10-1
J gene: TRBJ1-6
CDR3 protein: CASRRTENSPLHF
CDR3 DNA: TGCGCCAGCAGAAGGACAGAGAATTCACCCCTCCACTTT

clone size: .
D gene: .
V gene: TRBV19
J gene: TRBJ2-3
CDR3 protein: CASSISQGRTFPAPDTQYF
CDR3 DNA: TGTGCCAGTAGTATATCCCAAGGGAGGACCTTCCCCGCCCCAGATACGCAGTATTTT

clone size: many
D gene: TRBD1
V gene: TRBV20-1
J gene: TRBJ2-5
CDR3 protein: CSARTEEGTGETQYF
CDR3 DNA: TGCAGTGCTAGAACCGAGGAGGGGACAGGAGAGACCCAGTACTTC

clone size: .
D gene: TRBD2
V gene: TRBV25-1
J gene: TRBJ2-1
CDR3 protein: CASSGPGLGYNEQFF
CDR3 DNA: TGTGCCAGCAGTGGGCCGGGACTAGGATACAATGAGCAGTTCTTC

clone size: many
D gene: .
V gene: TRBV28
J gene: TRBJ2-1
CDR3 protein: CASVLSGGYNEQFF
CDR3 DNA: TGTGCCAGCGTGCTTAGTGGGGGTTACAATGAGCAGTTCTTC

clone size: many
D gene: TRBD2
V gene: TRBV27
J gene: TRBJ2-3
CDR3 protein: CATGGLAKFTDTQYF
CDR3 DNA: TGTGCCACGGGCGGACTAGCGAAGTTCACAGATACGCAGTATTTT

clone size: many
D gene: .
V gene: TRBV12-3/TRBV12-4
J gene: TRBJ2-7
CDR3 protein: CASSFSGEQYF
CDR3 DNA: TGTGCCAGCAGTTTTTCCGGCGAGCAGTACTTC

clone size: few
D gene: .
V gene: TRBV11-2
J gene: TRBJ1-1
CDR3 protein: CASSTPGHVWITSLNTEAFF
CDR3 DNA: TGTGCCAGCAGTACTCCGGGACACGTATGGATCACATCGTTGAACACTGAAGCTTTCTTT

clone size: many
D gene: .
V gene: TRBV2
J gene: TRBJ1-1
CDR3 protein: CASNWEERGVTEAFF
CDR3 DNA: TGTGCCAGCAATTGGGAAGAGAGGGGTGTAACTGAAGCTTTCTTT

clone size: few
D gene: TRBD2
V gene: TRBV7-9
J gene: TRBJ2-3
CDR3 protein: CASSGTSGDSTDTQYF
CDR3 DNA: TGTGCCAGCAGCGGAACTAGCGGGGATAGCACAGATACGCAGTATTTT

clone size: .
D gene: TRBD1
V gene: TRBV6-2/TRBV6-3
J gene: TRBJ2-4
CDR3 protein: CVSREDRADENIQYF
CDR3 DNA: TGTGTCAGCAGAGAAGACAGGGCGGACGAAAACATTCAGTACTTC

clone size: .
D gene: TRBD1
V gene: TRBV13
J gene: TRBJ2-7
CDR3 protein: CASSPSPTGASSEQYF
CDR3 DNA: TGTGCCAGCAGTCCCTCCCCGACAGGGGCCTCATCCGAGCAGTACTTC